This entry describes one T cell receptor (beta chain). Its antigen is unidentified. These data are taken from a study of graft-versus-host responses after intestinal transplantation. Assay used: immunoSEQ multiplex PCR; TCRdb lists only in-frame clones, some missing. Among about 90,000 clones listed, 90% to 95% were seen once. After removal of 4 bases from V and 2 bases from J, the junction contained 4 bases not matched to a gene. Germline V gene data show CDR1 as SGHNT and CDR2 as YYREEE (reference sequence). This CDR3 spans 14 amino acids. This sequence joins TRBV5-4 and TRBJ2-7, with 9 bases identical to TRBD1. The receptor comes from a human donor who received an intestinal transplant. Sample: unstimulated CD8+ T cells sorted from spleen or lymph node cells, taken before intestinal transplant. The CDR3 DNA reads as TGTGCCAGCAGCCCCGGGACAGGGACCTACGAGCAGTACTTC. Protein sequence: CASSPGTGTYEQYF.